Below, 16 T cell receptor beta chains from the same sample are listed, as sequenced in a study of T cells in Graves' hyperthyroidism and ophthalmopathy. There were TCR beta CDR3 regions amplified from RNA transcripts. The HTBI set primed first-round TCR CDR3 RT-PCR. TCRdb fed the multiplex PCR reads into MiXCR, producing one record per CDR3 protein. This sample yields 300,000 or so distinct CDR3 sequences, of which 21% are seen a single time; around half belongs to the top ten. Sequencing input: blood. These receptors all stem from a woman between 45 and 65 years old with Graves' hyperthyroidism.

A few counts support this clonotype. V gene TRBV19 combines with J gene TRBJ1-2; 7 bases fit TRBD1. The V gene's germline CDR1 is LNHDA and CDR2 SQIVND (reference sequence). Trimming at V came to 6 bases and at J to 5 bases, leaving 9 bases not matched to a gene. CDR3 length equals 14 residues. This CDR3 is CASRISTGTYGYTF. The CDR3 DNA is TGTGCCAGTAGGATCTCGACAGGGACGTATGGCTACACCTTC.

The chain is built from TRBV5-4 and TRBJ2-2; the match to TRBD2 covers 10 bases. V dropped 4 bases and J dropped 0; count of bases not matched to a gene: 3. This CDR3 spans 16 amino acids. The germline V gene encodes CDR1 SGHNT and CDR2 YYREEE (reference sequence). Here the CDR3 DNA reads TGTGCCAGCAGCCTTAGCGGGGGGTCGAACACCGGGGAGCTGTTTTTT. Its translation is CASSLSGGSNTGELFF.

This chain uses TRBV18 with TRBJ1-1; D gene uncertain. The germline gives CDR1 KGHSH, CDR2 LQKENI. This CDR3 has 13 amino acids. Trimming shortened V by 6 bases and J by 1 base, and 9 bases separated the two germline ends. The CDR3 loop reads CASSLLTNTEAFF. CDR3 bases: TGTGCCAGCTCCCTTCTGACGAACACTGAAGCTTTCTTT.

This clonotype was seen many times. This chain links TRBV28 with TRBJ2-1; 11 nucleotides match TRBD1. The trim removed 8 bases at V and 3 bases at J, leaving 9 bases unmatched. The germline gives CDR1 MDHEN, CDR2 SYDVKM. The CDR3 sequence is 16 residues long. CDR3 loop: CASLEGQGAFYNEQFF. The CDR3 nucleotides are TGTGCCAGCCTAGAAGGACAGGGGGCCTTCTACAATGAGCAGTTCTTC.

This clonotype showed up just a few times. Being one base from a much bigger clone, this may be a read error. V gene TRBV3-1 combines with J gene TRBJ2-5; 8 bases match TRBD1. Germline CDR1 reads LGHDT; CDR2 reads YNNKEL (reference sequence). V lost 7 bases, J lost 1 base, and 8 bases stayed unmatched. The CDR3 runs to 15 residues. The DNA of the CDR3 is TGTGCCAGCAACCCTGGACAGGGTGGCCAAGAGACCCAGTACTTC. This encodes CASNPGQGGQETQYF.

The chain links TRBV5-6 to TRBJ2-3; D is tentatively TRBD1 or TRBD2 (5 bases each). This CDR3 has 15 residues. Looked up from germline, CDR1 is SGHDT and CDR2 is YYEEEE. With 1 base removed from V and 14 bases from J, the gap between germline ends came to 23 bases. CDR3 DNA sequence: TGTGCCAGCAGCTTGTACGGGGCTCCCTTCTCCCGGTGGTATTTT. This encodes CASSLYGAPFSRWYF. Looking up the rest from reference TRBV5-6 and TRBJ2-3 gives the full variable domain: DAGVTQSPTHLIKTRGQQVTLRCSPKSGHDTVSWYQQALGQGPQFIFQYYEEEERQRGNFPDRFSGHQFPNYSSELNVNALLLGDSALYLCASSLYGAPFSRWYFGPGTRLTVL.

Many counts were recorded for this clonotype. The V and J genes are TRBV11-2 and TRBJ2-5; unclear D gene. V gave up 9 bases and J gave up 0 bases, with 8 bases separating them. CDR3 length equals 12 residues. Germline-derived CDR1 and CDR2 are SGHAT and FQNNGV. The CDR3 DNA sequence: TGTGCCAGGCGGCGGTACCAAGAGACCCAGTACTTC. Translated, it gives CARRRYQETQYF.

This clonotype was observed a few times. This chain links TRBV10-3 with TRBJ2-1; the match to TRBD2 covers 9 bases. In germline, CDR1 is ENHRY, CDR2 SYGVKD. Trimming at V came to 0 bases and at J to 7 bases, leaving 4 bases not matched to a gene. This CDR3 is built from 15 residues. CDR3 sequence (DNA): TGTGCCATCAGTGAGTCCCGACTAGCGGAAAATGAGCAGTTCTTC. It specifies CAISESRLAENEQFF.

This clonotype appeared many times. The chain is built from TRBV11-2 and TRBJ2-7, with D unresolved. V lost 4 bases, J lost 4 bases, and 17 bases lay in between. Looked up from germline, CDR1 is SGHAT and CDR2 is FQNNGV. The CDR3 covers 15 residues. CDR3 DNA sequence: TGTGCCAGCAGCTCCCATTCAGGATCTTCTTACGAGCAGTACTTC. Translation gives CASSSHSGSSYEQYF.

This clonotype was observed many times. The V gene is TRBV28, the J gene TRBJ2-7; 12 bases match TRBD1. From germline, CDR1 is MDHEN and CDR2 SYDVKM. The length of the CDR3 is 15 residues. Germline trimming cut 6 bases from V and 7 bases from J; bases unmatched to any gene: 10. The CDR3 bases are TGTGCCAGCAGCAGCTCGGGACAGGGGGCGCGGGAGCAGTACTTC. As protein: CASSSSGQGAREQYF.

This clonotype was counted many times. The chain carries TRBV12-3 or TRBV12-4 and TRBJ2-5; D is undetermined. Trimming took off 6 bases at V and 2 bases at J, with 13 bases between the two ends. The CDR3 extends over 14 amino acids. For the CDR3, the DNA is TGTGCCAGCAGCTTGGGTTGGGCTCAAGAGACCCAGTACTTC. This codes for CASSLGWAQETQYF.

The table lists this clonotype with a few counts. The chain joins TRBV12-3 or TRBV12-4 to TRBJ2-7; D may be TRBD2 (5 bases). CDR3 length: 15 residues. V gave up 0 bases and J gave up 2 bases, with 11 bases separating them. In DNA, the CDR3 is TGTGCCAGCAGTTTAGCGGGAGAGGGTCCCTACGAGCAGTACTTC. It codes for CASSLAGEGPYEQYF.

This clonotype was seen at least ten times. The DNA for the CDR3 is TGTGCCAGTAGTACCGGGGGCACCAGCTCCTACGAGCAGTACTTC. Amino acids: CASSTGGTSSYEQYF. The V gene is TRBV19, the J gene TRBJ2-7; tentatively, D is TRBD1 or TRBD2 (6 bases each). Germline CDR1 is LNHDA and CDR2 is SQIVND (reference sequence). This CDR3 comprises 15 residues. The ends were cut back, 4 bases at V and 0 bases at J, with 13 bases in the middle.

This clonotype has ten or more counts. The chain has TRBV12-3 or TRBV12-4 and TRBJ2-3; tentatively, D is TRBD2 (5 bases). The CDR3 runs 15 residues. V was clipped by 5 bases and J by 4 bases, with 16 bases between them. CDR3 amino acids: CASSAQGSTPDTQYF. The CDR3 coding sequence is TGTGCCAGCAGTGCCCAAGGGAGTACCCCAGATACGCAGTATTTT.

V usage is TRBV27 and J usage is TRBJ2-1, with D maybe TRBD2 (6 bases). V lost 1 base to trimming and J lost 8 bases, with 21 bases between them. The CDR3 runs 17 residues. Germline V gene lookup returns CDR1 MNHEY and CDR2 SMNVEV (reference sequence). CDR3 region: CASSLFLGGPRFDEQFF. CDR3 nucleotides: TGTGCCAGCAGTTTATTCCTCGGGGGACCCCGCTTCGATGAGCAGTTCTTC.

This clonotype was seen at least ten times. This chain uses TRBV7-8 with TRBJ2-7; 11 nucleotides agree with TRBD2. V shed 5 bases, J shed 0 bases, and the junction held 6 bases outside the gene matches. The germline V gene encodes CDR1 SGHVS and CDR2 FQNEAQ. This CDR3 contains 16 residues. CDR3 sequence: CASSPLTSGTSYEQYF. CDR3 nucleotides: TGTGCCAGCAGCCCTTTGACTAGCGGGACCTCCTACGAGCAGTACTTC.